Below, 17 T cell receptor beta chains from the same sample are listed, as sequenced in a study of shared clonotypes between healthy human individuals. Assay: immunoSEQ multiplex PCR; the TCRdb copy retains only in-frame clones and omits some. This table has around 500,000 clones, 78% appearing once. The specimen sequenced was PBMCs. These TCRs come from a woman in her thirties or forties in good health. Some clones in this sample may be carry-over from other donors' samples.

This clone was observed at least ten times. In nucleotides, the CDR3 is TGCGCCAGCAGCTTGGAACAGCCTCAAGAGACCCAGTACTTC. Translated, it gives CASSLEQPQETQYF. This chain connects TRBV5-1 to TRBJ2-5; D call uncertain. Trimming left V 0 bases short and J 2 bases short, with 8 bases between. CDR3 length: 14 residues. Germline lookup yields CDR1 SGHRS and CDR2 YFSETQ.

The chain uses TRBV7-2 and TRBJ2-7; D possibly uses TRBD1 or TRBD2 (5 bases each). The germline CDR1 and CDR2 sequences are SGHTA and FQGNSA. Trimming removed 5 bases from V and 5 bases from J, with 13 bases in between. The CDR3 totals 13 residues. CDR3 residues: CASSLRDPNEQYF. CDR3 nucleotides: TGTGCCAGCAGCCTGAGGGACCCTAACGAGCAGTACTTC. Using reference TRBV7-2 and TRBJ2-7 for the parts outside the CDR3, the full variable domain is GAGVSQSPSNKVTEKGKDVELRCDPISGHTALYWYRQSLGQGLEFLIYFQGNSAPDKSGLPSDRFSAERTGGSVSTLTIQRTQQEDSAVYLCASSLRDPNEQYFGPGTRLTVT.

A few counts support this clone. The chain uses TRBV7-9 and TRBJ2-7; TRBD1 agrees at 11 bases. The CDR3 consists of 14 residues. CDR1 and CDR2 (germline): SEHNR, FQNEAQ (reference sequence). The ends lost 5 bases at V and 4 bases at J; junction bases unmatched: 4. The CDR3 loop reads CASSGQGALYEQYF. DNA for the CDR3: TGTGCCAGCAGCGGACAGGGGGCTTTATACGAGCAGTACTTC.

This sequence joins TRBV27 and TRBJ2-7; D may be TRBD1 (6 bases). CDR3 length: 16 amino acids. The germline V gene has CDR1 MNHEY and CDR2 SMNVEV (reference sequence). V dropped 6 bases and J dropped 1 base, with 19 bases sitting between them. DNA of the CDR3: TGTGCCAGCAGCCTCAGGGGCCCACCACCTTCCTACGAGCAGTACTTC. It encodes CASSLRGPPPSYEQYF.

The chain has TRBV19 and TRBJ1-2; TRBD1 agrees at 8 bases. There are 13 residues in the CDR3. Germline trimming cut 3 bases from V and 6 bases from J; bases unmatched to any gene: 3. Germline lookup yields CDR1 LNHDA and CDR2 SQIVND (reference sequence). CDR3 DNA: TGTGCCAGTAGTATCCGGACAGGGAATGGCTACACCTTC. Protein product: CASSIRTGNGYTF. Drawing the rest from reference TRBV19 and TRBJ1-2, the complete variable domain is DGGITQSPKYLFRKEGQNVTLSCEQNLNHDAMYWYRQDPGQGLRLIYYSQIVNDFQKGDIAEGYSVSREKKESFPLTVTSAQKNPTAFYLCASSIRTGNGYTFGSGTRLTVV.

The chain is built from TRBV5-1 and TRBJ2-1; D assignment may be TRBD1 or TRBD2 (6 bases each). Trimming stripped 4 bases from V and 0 bases from J, with 14 bases between. Per germline, CDR1 SGHRS and CDR2 YFSETQ. This CDR3 has 16 residues. The CDR3 nucleotides read TGCGCCAGCAGCCCGGGGGCGCGGGGCTCCTACAATGAGCAGTTCTTC. This sequence encodes CASSPGARGSYNEQFF. The whole variable domain, filled in from reference TRBV5-1 and TRBJ2-1, reads KAGVTQTPRYLIKTRGQQVTLSCSPISGHRSVSWYQQTPGQGLQFLFEYFSETQRNKGNFPGRFSGRQFSNSRSEMNVSTLELGDSALYLCASSPGARGSYNEQFFGPGTRLTVL.

This clone occurred once. V usage is TRBV28 and J usage is TRBJ2-3, with D unresolved. Germline-derived CDR1 and CDR2 are MDHEN and SYDVKM. The CDR3 covers 13 residues. Trimming pared 8 bases from V and 2 bases from J, leaving 11 bases between. DNA of the CDR3: TGTGCCAGCGGGCCCCGCTCCACAGATACGCAGTATTTT. Protein sequence: CASGPRSTDTQYF. Drawing the rest from reference TRBV28 and TRBJ2-3, the complete variable domain is DVKVTQSSRYLVKRTGEKVFLECVQDMDHENMFWYRQDPGLGLRLIYFSYDVKMKEKGDIPEGYSVSREKKERFSLILESASTNQTSMYLCASGPRSTDTQYFGPGTRLTVL.

CDR3 sequence reads: CASSVMASGSGNEQFF. For the CDR3, the DNA is TGTGCCAGCTCAGTAATGGCTAGCGGGAGCGGCAATGAGCAGTTCTTC. The gene calls are TRBV18 and TRBJ2-1; 10 bases map to TRBD2. This CDR3 region has 16 residues. Germline V CDR1 and CDR2: KGHSH, LQKENI. Trimming at V came to 5 bases and at J to 6 bases, leaving 10 bases not matched to a gene.

J is TRBJ2-1 and V is TRBV18; D might be TRBD1 (6 bases). V shed 3 bases and J shed 6 bases, with 9 bases lying between them. CDR1 and CDR2 from the germline V gene are KGHSH and LQKENI. The CDR3 is 13 amino acids. The CDR3 nucleotides are TGTGCCAGCTCACCGGGACAACTCAATGAGCAGTTCTTC. Translating gives CASSPGQLNEQFF.

This chain connects TRBV9 to TRBJ2-3; weak D call: TRBD2 (6 bases). The V gene lost 4 bases and the J gene lost 3 bases, with 15 bases spanning the gap. Germline loops: CDR1 SGDLS, CDR2 YYNGEE. The CDR3 runs to 15 residues. The DNA of the CDR3 is TGTGCCAGCAGCCCCCGGGACTCTCGTACAGATACGCAGTATTTT. Its translation is CASSPRDSRTDTQYF. The full variable domain, in which reference TRBV9 and TRBJ2-3 provide the parts outside the CDR3, is DSGVTQTPKHLITATGQRVTLRCSPRSGDLSVYWYQQSLDQGLQFLIQYYNGEERAKGNILERFSAQQFPDLHSELNLSSLELGDSALYFCASSPRDSRTDTQYFGPGTRLTVL.

This chain connects TRBV14 to TRBJ1-6; 8 bases are a match to TRBD1. The CDR3 length is 14 residues. Trimming at V came to 2 bases and at J to 11 bases, leaving 5 bases not matched to a gene. The germline gives CDR1 SGHDN, CDR2 FVKESK. The CDR3 region is CASSQTRTGPPLHF. CDR3 nucleotides: TGTGCCAGCAGCCAAACCCGGACAGGGCCACCCCTCCACTTT.

This chain's CDR3 is CSVVTSWNEQFF. The CDR3 coding sequence is TGCAGCGTTGTGACTAGCTGGAATGAGCAGTTCTTC. The rearrangement joins TRBV29-1 to TRBJ2-1; 7 bases are a match to TRBD2. The ends lost 4 bases at V and 7 bases at J; junction bases unmatched: 4. CDR1 and CDR2 (germline): SQVTM, ANQGSEA. The CDR3 runs 12 residues.

This sequence joins TRBV5-1 and TRBJ2-5; D is perhaps TRBD2 (6 bases). Per germline, CDR1 SGHRS and CDR2 YFSETQ. This CDR3 is built from 13 residues. V was clipped by 4 bases and J by 5 bases, with 12 bases between them. CDR3 residues: CASSHGSGETQYF. The CDR3 DNA reads TGCGCCAGCAGCCACGGGAGCGGGGAGACCCAGTACTTC.

This chain uses TRBV5-6 with TRBJ2-1; 8 nucleotides align to TRBD2. Per germline, CDR1 SGHDT and CDR2 YYEEEE. The junction had 8 bases not matched to a gene; V was cut back by 4 bases and J by 2 bases. The CDR3 is made up of 16 amino acids. This CDR3 reads CASSPGLARPYNEQFF. In DNA form, the CDR3 reads TGTGCCAGCAGCCCCGGACTAGCACGTCCCTACAATGAGCAGTTCTTC. Using reference TRBV5-6 and TRBJ2-1 for the parts outside the CDR3, the full variable domain is DAGVTQSPTHLIKTRGQQVTLRCSPKSGHDTVSWYQQALGQGPQFIFQYYEEEERQRGNFPDRFSGHQFPNYSSELNVNALLLGDSALYLCASSPGLARPYNEQFFGPGTRLTVL.

There are many counts of this clone. J is TRBJ1-1 and V is TRBV7-2, with TRBD1 as a possible D gene (6 bases). From germline, CDR1 is SGHTA and CDR2 FQGNSA. The CDR3 has 13 residues. V gave up 7 bases and J gave up 1 base, with 10 bases separating them. The CDR3 spells CASIWTANTEAFF. As DNA, the CDR3 is TGTGCCAGCATATGGACAGCGAACACTGAAGCTTTCTTT.

The rearrangement links TRBV7-3 to TRBJ2-2, with D maybe TRBD1 (6 bases). Trimming left V 3 bases short and J 7 bases short, with 15 bases between. The CDR3 is made up of 15 amino acids. Germline lookup yields CDR1 SGHTA and CDR2 FQGTGA. The CDR3 nucleotides read TGTGCCAGCAGCTTGCGGCAGGGGCGGGTCGGGGAGCTGTTTTTT. Translated: CASSLRQGRVGELFF.

Comment on this clone: At the DNA level, this CDR3 is encoded by other sequences in the same sample as well. The V and J genes are TRBV30 and TRBJ2-7, with D hard to call. V dropped 1 base and J dropped 2 bases, with 6 bases sitting between them. This CDR3 spans 12 amino acids. Germline V gene lookup returns CDR1 GTSNPN and CDR2 SVGIG (reference sequence). CDR3 bases: TGTGCCTGGAGTGGTGGCACCTACGAGCAGTACTTC. It encodes CAWSGGTYEQYF. The variable domain in full, completed from reference TRBV30 and TRBJ2-7, reads SQTIHQWPATLVQPVGSPLSLECTVEGTSNPNLYWYRQAAGRGLQLLFYSVGIGQISSEVPQNLSASRPQDRQFILSSKKLLLSDSGFYLCAWSGGTYEQYFGPGTRLTVT.